This T cell receptor (beta chain) comes out of a study of cytomegalovirus exposure and HLA in healthy donors. Study conclusions and caveats: The authors later linked a missense DCLRE1C variant to TCR beta V- and J-gene trimming.

PCR employed 60 Vbeta and 13 Jbeta primers. The repertoire was sequenced with immunoSEQ multiplex PCR; TCRdb's copy has only in-frame clones and lacks some. The sample lists about 150,000 clones; 60% to 85% were seen once. After removal of 7 bases from V and 0 bases from J, the junction contained 2 bases not matched to a gene. The CDR3 is 14 residues long. Turning to this clone: The antigen is not known.

The TCR comes from a woman aged 40 to 55 in good health and CMV-seronegative. V usage is TRBV23-1 and J usage is TRBJ2-7, with 11 bases identical to TRBD2. TRBV23-1 is classed as an ORF, of uncertain function. Sequenced: PBMCs. The CDR3 loop reads CASKTSGSSYEQYF. CDR3 in DNA: TGCGCCAGCAAAACTAGCGGGAGCTCCTACGAGCAGTACTTC.